Listed below are T cell receptor beta chains from one sample, sequenced in a study of cytomegalovirus exposure and HLA in healthy donors. Profiling relied on immunoSEQ multiplex PCR, and the TCRdb table lists in-frame clones only, not all of them. The sample shows 150,000 to 200,000 clones, almost 80% of them seen only once. The specimen was PBMCs. These receptors were taken from a woman in her forties or fifties in good health and CMV-seropositive. Each CDR3 is given without its conserved first and last residue. Clone size, where shown, is once, few, many, or a class for clones that have expanded.

clone size	V gene	J gene	CDR3 protein
.	TRBV7-9	TRBJ2-5	ASSLFIRKEETQY
.	TRBV28	TRBJ2-3	ASSLVTLGRGQGDTQY
.	TRBV5-1	TRBJ2-5	ASSPGHLQETQY
.	TRBV6-5	.	ASSYLYEQY
few	TRBV4-1	TRBJ1-1	ASSQTVLRGGRNTEAF
few	TRBV19	TRBJ2-3	ASTQDRDTDTQY
.	TRBV18	TRBJ2-7	ASSQLQGVYEQY
.	TRBV20-1	TRBJ1-1	SGRGNTEAF
.	TRBV6-5	TRBJ2-7	ASRRLGEGGYEQY
.	TRBV14	TRBJ2-5	ASSHDLFEDWYRGETQY
.	TRBV10-2	TRBJ1-5	ASRPGQGASNQPQH
.	TRBV2	TRBJ1-6	ASDKGRRDGSPLH
.	TRBV4-1	TRBJ1-3	ASSLRQGSGNTIY
.	TRBV9	TRBJ2-5	ASSGGVGLAGARVKKTQY
.	TRBV11-1	TRBJ1-1	ASSLLSGGGTEAF
.	TRBV28	TRBJ1-1	ATAGGELGGDTEAF
.	TRBV6-6	TRBJ1-1	ASSYSGRNTEAF
once	TRBV10-3	TRBJ2-6	AIKSGQSSGANVLT
few	TRBV6-5	TRBJ1-1	ASSYSISRVGTEAF
.	TRBV5-6	TRBJ2-7	ASSLSLGGTKYEQY
.	TRBV4-1	TRBJ1-2	ASSQDAGYYGYT
few	TRBV7-3	TRBJ2-3	ASSFGTARDTQY
.	TRBV28	TRBJ2-1	ASSFRLGTSSYNEQF
.	TRBV7-2	TRBJ1-6	ASSLHDWEGSPLH
.	TRBV7-2	TRBJ2-5	ASTKGQGQETQY
.	TRBV21-1	TRBJ1-1	ASSTQGQRLYEAF
.	TRBV7-9	TRBJ2-5	ASSLLAGETQY
.	TRBV6-1	TRBJ2-5	ASSDVAGGLETQY
few	TRBV7-9	TRBJ1-5	ASSTGQGNQPQH
.	TRBV7-2	TRBJ2-7	ASSLAMQSYEQY
.	TRBV4-3	TRBJ1-3	ASSQDILSGNTIY
.	TRBV30	TRBJ1-1	AWKDVGGRAF
once	TRBV7-9	TRBJ2-3	ASSLSSAADTQY
.	TRBV9	TRBJ2-1	ASSVSGAGVYNEQF
.	TRBV2	TRBJ1-5	ASSTGQGTQPQH
.	TRBV5-1	TRBJ2-7	ASSLTGQGYEQY
.	TRBV4-2	TRBJ2-3	ASSQGKERTQY
few	TRBV16	TRBJ1-5	ASSQGQGRQPQH
.	TRBV6-4	TRBJ2-7	ASRVTPPGYEQY
once	TRBV5-4	TRBJ2-1	ASSHPGQGYNEQF
.	TRBV10-3	TRBJ2-1	AISGLAGDNEQF
.	TRBV27	TRBJ1-1	ASSFVRQGGTNTEAF
.	TRBV27	TRBJ2-7	ASNPRGRGYSYEQY
.	TRBV6-1	TRBJ1-2	ASSTQGLDGYT
.	TRBV4-3	TRBJ1-2	ASSQDRGYGYT
once	TRBV5-5	TRBJ2-7	ASSVDQGSFYEQY
.	TRBV5-6	TRBJ1-2	ASSFGTGNTRYGYT
.	TRBV5-1	TRBJ1-5	ASSLDSAAQPQH